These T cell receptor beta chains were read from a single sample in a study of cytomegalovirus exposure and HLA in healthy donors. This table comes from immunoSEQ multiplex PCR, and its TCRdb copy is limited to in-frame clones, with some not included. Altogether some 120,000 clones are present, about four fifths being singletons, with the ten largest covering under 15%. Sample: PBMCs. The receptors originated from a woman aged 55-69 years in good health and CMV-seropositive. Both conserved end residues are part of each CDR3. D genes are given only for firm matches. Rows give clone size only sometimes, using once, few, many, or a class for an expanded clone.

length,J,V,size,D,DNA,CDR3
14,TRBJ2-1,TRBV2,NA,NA,TGTGCCAGCAGTGAATTCTGGCAGAACAATGAGCAGTTCTTC,CASSEFWQNNEQFF
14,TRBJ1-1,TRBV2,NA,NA,TGTGCCAGCAGTGTCCAGGGCGGGAACACTGAAGCTTTCTTT,CASSVQGGNTEAFF
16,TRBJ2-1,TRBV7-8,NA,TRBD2,TGTGCCAGCAGCTTAAATGGGGACTACCTTTCTTGGGAGCAGTTCTTC,CASSLNGDYLSWEQFF
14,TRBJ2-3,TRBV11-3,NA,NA,TGTGCCAGCAGCCCGACGGCGGGGACAGATACGCAGTATTTT,CASSPTAGTDTQYF
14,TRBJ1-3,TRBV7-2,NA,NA,TGTGCCAGCAGCCCGAGGGTATCCGGAAACACCATATATTTT,CASSPRVSGNTIYF
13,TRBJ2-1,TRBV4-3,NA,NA,TGCGCCAGCAGCCAACCGTTCGTCAATGAGCAGTTCTTC,CASSQPFVNEQFF
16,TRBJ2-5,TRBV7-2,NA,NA,TGTGCCAGCAGCTTTGGGGCCAAGACTAGCCAAGAGACCCAGTACTTC,CASSFGAKTSQETQYF
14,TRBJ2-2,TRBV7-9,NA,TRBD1,TGTGCCACCCCCACGACAGGGGTCACCGGGGAGCTGTTTTTT,CATPTTGVTGELFF
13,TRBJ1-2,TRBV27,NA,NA,TGTGCCAGCTCCCCCTGGGGAGGGGATGGCTACACCTTC,CASSPWGGDGYTF
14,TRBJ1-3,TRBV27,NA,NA,TGTGCCAGCAGTTTAAGGCAGGGAATCGACACCATATATTTT,CASSLRQGIDTIYF
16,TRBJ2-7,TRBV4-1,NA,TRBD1,TGCGCCAGCAGCCAAGATGGACAGGCCTTGGCCTACGAGCAGTACTTC,CASSQDGQALAYEQYF
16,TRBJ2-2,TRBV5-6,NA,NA,TGTGCCAGCAGCTCGCGGGTCGCGACCCCACTCGGGGAGCTGTTTTTT,CASSSRVATPLGELFF
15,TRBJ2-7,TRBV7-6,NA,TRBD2,TGTGCCAGCAGCTTAGAGGCTAGCGGGAGTTACGAGCAGTACTTC,CASSLEASGSYEQYF
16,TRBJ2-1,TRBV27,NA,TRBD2,TGTGCCAGCAGTTCGCGGACTAGCGGGAATATCTTTGGGCAGTTCTTC,CASSSRTSGNIFGQFF
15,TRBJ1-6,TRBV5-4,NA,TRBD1,TGTGCCAGCAGCTTAGACAGGGGGCTGGGTTCACCCCTCCACTTT,CASSLDRGLGSPLHF
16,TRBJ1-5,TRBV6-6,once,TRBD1,TGTGCCAGCAGTTCCGGGACAGGGGTTAGCAATCAGCCCCAGCATTTT,CASSSGTGVSNQPQHF
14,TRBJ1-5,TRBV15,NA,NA,TGTGCCACCAGCAGGCCAGGGCGCAATCAGCCCCAGCATTTT,CATSRPGRNQPQHF
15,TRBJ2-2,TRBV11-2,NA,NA,TGTGCCAGCAGCTTAGGTCTTGGCCACACCGGGGAGCTGTTTTTT,CASSLGLGHTGELFF
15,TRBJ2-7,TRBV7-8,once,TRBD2,TGTGCCAGCAGCTTATCGACTAGCGGGTTCTACGAGCAGTACTTC,CASSLSTSGFYEQYF
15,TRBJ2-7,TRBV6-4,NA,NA,TGTGCCAGCAGTGACGAGACGGGTCATCCCTACGAGCAGTACTTC,CASSDETGHPYEQYF
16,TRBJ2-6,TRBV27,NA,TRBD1,TGTGCCAGCAGTAAACCGGACAGGGTTGGGGCCAACGTCCTGACTTTC,CASSKPDRVGANVLTF
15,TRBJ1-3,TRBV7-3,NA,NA,TGTGCCAGCAGTCCAGGGGTCGCCTCTGGAAACACCATATATTTT,CASSPGVASGNTIYF
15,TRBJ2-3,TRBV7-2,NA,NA,TGTGCCAGCAGTTTTACTCAGGTTAGCACAGATACGCAGTATTTT,CASSFTQVSTDTQYF
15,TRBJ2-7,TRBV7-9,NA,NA,TGTGCCAGCAGCCCCCCCTTTCGGTCGGGGAACGAGCAGTACTTC,CASSPPFRSGNEQYF
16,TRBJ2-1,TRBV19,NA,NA,TGTGCCAGTAGTATAGCGGCGGGTCTATCCTACAATGAGCAGTTCTTC,CASSIAAGLSYNEQFF
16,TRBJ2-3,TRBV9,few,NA,TGTGCCAGCAGCGCAGCTAGCGTCCCTAGCACAGATACGCAGTATTTT,CASSAASVPSTDTQYF
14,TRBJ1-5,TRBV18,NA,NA,TGTGCCAGCTCACCTATAGGGGTGGGTCAGCCCCAGCATTTT,CASSPIGVGQPQHF
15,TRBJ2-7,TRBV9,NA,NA,TGTGCCAGCAGCGTAAACCCTACAGGCCCCTACGAGCAGTACTTC,CASSVNPTGPYEQYF
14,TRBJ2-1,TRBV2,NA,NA,TGTGCCAGCAGTGGGGCAGGGACCTACAATGAGCAGTTCTTC,CASSGAGTYNEQFF
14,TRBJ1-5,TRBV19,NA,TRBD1,TGTGCCAGTACCTTCAGACAGGGACATCAGCCCCAGCATTTT,CASTFRQGHQPQHF
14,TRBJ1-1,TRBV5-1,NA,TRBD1,TGCGCCAGCAGCCTGGTACAGGGGACCGGTGAAGCTTTCTTT,CASSLVQGTGEAFF
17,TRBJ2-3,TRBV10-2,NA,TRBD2,TGCGCCAGCACCATTGGGACTAGCGGGAGTCTCCCAGATACGCAGTATTTT,CASTIGTSGSLPDTQYF
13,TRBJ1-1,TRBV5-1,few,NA,TGCGCCAGCAGCGCGATCCCAGGGATCGAAGCTTTCTTT,CASSAIPGIEAFF
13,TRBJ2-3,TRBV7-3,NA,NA,TGTGCCAGCAGCCTCAGGAACACAGATACGCAGTATTTT,CASSLRNTDTQYF
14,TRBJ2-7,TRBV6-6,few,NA,TGTGCCAGCAGTTACTCCGGGGTTGGTTTCGAGCAGTACTTC,CASSYSGVGFEQYF
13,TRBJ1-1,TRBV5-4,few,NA,TGTGCCTCATTCGAGACATTGCACACTGAAGCTTTCTTT,CASFETLHTEAFF
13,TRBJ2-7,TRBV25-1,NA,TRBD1,TGTGCCAGCAGTGGGGACAGGGTCCATAAGCAGTACTTC,CASSGDRVHKQYF
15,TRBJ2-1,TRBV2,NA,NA,TGTGCCAGCAGTGACATCGCGCGGGTAGGCAATGAGCAGTTCTTC,CASSDIARVGNEQFF
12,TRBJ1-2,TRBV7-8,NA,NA,TGTGCCAGCAGCGCCTACAGGGCTGGCTACACCTTC,CASSAYRAGYTF
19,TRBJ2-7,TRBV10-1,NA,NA,TGCGCCAGCAGTGAGTGGGTCGGCTTGCGGGCGGTCCCCACATACGAGCAGTACTTC,CASSEWVGLRAVPTYEQYF
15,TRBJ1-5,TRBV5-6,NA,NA,TGTGCCAGCAGCTTGGGGGGGCTATCGGATCAGCCCCAGCATTTT,CASSLGGLSDQPQHF
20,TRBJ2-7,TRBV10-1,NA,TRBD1,TGCGCCAGCAGTAACCGACCTAGGGCCTCAATCGACAGGGTGCACTACGAGCAGTACTTC,CASSNRPRASIDRVHYEQYF
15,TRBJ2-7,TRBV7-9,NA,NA,TGTGCCAGCAGCTCCGGACAGACAGGCTCCTACGAGCAGTACTTC,CASSSGQTGSYEQYF
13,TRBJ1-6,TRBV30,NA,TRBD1,TGTGCCTGGAGTGCCGCGACAGGGGCACCCCTCCACTTT,CAWSAATGAPLHF
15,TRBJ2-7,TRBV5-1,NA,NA,TGCGCCAGCACCGTAGGGGGCGCGGGGGGATACGAGCAGTACTTC,CASTVGGAGGYEQYF
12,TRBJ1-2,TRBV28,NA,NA,TGTGCCAGCAGTTTAATGCGCTATGGCTACACCTTC,CASSLMRYGYTF
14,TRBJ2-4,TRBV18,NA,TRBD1,TGTGCCAGCTCACCACAGACAGGGAGTAACATTCAGTACTTC,CASSPQTGSNIQYF
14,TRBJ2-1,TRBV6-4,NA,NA,TGTGCCAGCAGTGACTCTGGGAGTTCGAATGAGCAGTTCTTC,CASSDSGSSNEQFF
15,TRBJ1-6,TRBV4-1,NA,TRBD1,TGCGCCAGCAGCCAAGTCGACAGGGTAGAATCACCCCTCCACTTT,CASSQVDRVESPLHF
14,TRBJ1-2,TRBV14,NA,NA,TGTGCCAGCAGCCTCCAGACAGGACGTGGAGGCTACACCTTC,CASSLQTGRGGYTF
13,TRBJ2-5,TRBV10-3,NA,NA,TGTGCCATCAGTCTAAGGACAGAAGAGACCCAGTACTTC,CAISLRTEETQYF